The sequence of this T cell receptor beta chain was determined in a study of radiotherapy plus CTLA-4 blockade in lung cancer. Overall study context: Objective responses were seen in about a sixth of patients, disease control in less than 40%.

CTLA-4 blockade with ipilimumab, together with focal radiation, was given to patients with chemo-refractory metastatic non-small-cell lung cancer. Libraries were prepared by immunoSEQ multiplex PCR; TCRdb keeps only in-frame clonotypes and omits some of them. The profile shows tens of thousands of clones, approximately 83% of them singletons. With respect to this clone: Its matching antigen is unknown.

Study-level findings and limits: Radiotherapy with ipilimumab was followed by blood expansion of tumor-derived clones. Early blood T cell clone changes and increased post-radiation serum interferon-beta were reportedly the strongest response predictors.

The germline V gene encodes CDR1 MDHEN and CDR2 SYDVKM. This CDR3 is 14 amino acids long. V lost 7 bases and J lost 0, with 13 bases in between. J is TRBJ2-7 and V is TRBV28; tentatively, D is TRBD1 (7 bases). This TCR derives from a human donor with non-small cell lung cancer who had a partial response to radiotherapy plus ipilimumab. The material was peripheral blood, obtained from a patient treated with radiotherapy plus ipilimumab. The DNA of the CDR3 is TGTGCCAGCACCCAGGGGGGCGCCTCCTACGAGCAGTACTTC. Translation gives CASTQGGASYEQYF.